This T cell receptor (beta chain) derives from a study of T cell changes during pregnancy in multiple sclerosis. This CDR3 has 13 residues. Trimming took 4 bases from V and 9 from J, leaving 14 bases between them. Germline V CDR1 and CDR2: SGHTS, YDEGEE. Clones were sequenced by immunoSEQ multiplex PCR, and TCRdb holds only the in-frame ones, with some missing. The profile shows around 30,000 clones, roughly nine tenths of them singletons. This specimen was CD4+ T cells from peripheral blood mononuclear cells, taken in the second trimester of pregnancy. J is TRBJ1-5 and V is TRBV5-8, with D uncertain. The sequence derives from a female donor with multiple sclerosis, enrolled in a pregnancy study. The CDR3 spells CASSPRGSGPQHF. The CDR3 coding sequence is TGTGCCAGCAGCCCCCGCGGGTCAGGGCCCCAGCATTTT.